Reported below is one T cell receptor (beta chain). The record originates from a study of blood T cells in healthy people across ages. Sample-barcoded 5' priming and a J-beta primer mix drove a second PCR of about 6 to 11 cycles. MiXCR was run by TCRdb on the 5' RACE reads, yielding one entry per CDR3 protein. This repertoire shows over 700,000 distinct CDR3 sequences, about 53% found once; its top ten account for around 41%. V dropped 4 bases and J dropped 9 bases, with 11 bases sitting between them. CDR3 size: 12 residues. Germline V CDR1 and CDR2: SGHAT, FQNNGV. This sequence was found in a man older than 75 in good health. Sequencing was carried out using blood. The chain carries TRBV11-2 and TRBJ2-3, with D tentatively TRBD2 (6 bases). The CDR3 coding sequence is TGTGCCAGCAGCTCCCGGGACTTAACGCAGTATTTT. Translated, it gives CASSSRDLTQYF.